This TCR beta chain was documented in a study of blood T cell repertoires in COVID-19. Study-level background: The samples span acute and convalescent COVID-19 from the United States, Italy and Spain.

Original processing methods: Counts of nucleated cells, estimated from reference gene primer amplification, were obtained. The method was immunoSEQ multiplex PCR; TCRdb's version includes in-frame clones alone and lacks a portion of them. From that table come the V and J calls and clone size; the DNA was used to work out D and trimming. The sample has around 260,000 clones, 65% to 90% seen once; the top ten hold approximately 12%. The ends lost 3 bases at V and 2 bases at J; junction bases unmatched: 7. From germline, CDR1 is MGHRA and CDR2 YSYEKL. The length of the CDR3 is 16 residues. The sequence was collected from a human donor in a cohort sampled during active COVID-19. This chain uses TRBV4-1 with TRBJ2-1; 7 nucleotides match TRBD2. Source material: peripheral blood. This CDR3 reads CASSHSLASPYNEQFF. In nucleotides, the CDR3 is TGCGCCAGCAGCCATTCACTAGCGTCCCCCTACAATGAGCAGTTCTTC.